The 10 T cell receptor beta chains listed next were all sequenced from one sample in a study of blood T cell repertoires in COVID-19. Libraries were prepared by immunoSEQ multiplex PCR; TCRdb keeps only in-frame clonotypes and omits some of them. The sample consists of tens of thousands of clones, around 79% of them appearing once. The sequenced material came from peripheral blood. These receptors were taken from a man aged 60 to 75 with acute or convalescent COVID-19.

The V and J genes are TRBV5-1 and TRBJ2-5; 12 nucleotides agree with TRBD1. This CDR3 region has 14 residues. V lost 4 bases, J lost 5 bases, and 3 bases stayed unmatched. The germline CDR1 and CDR2 sequences are SGHRS and YFSETQ. The CDR3 region has the DNA TGCGCCAGCAGCACGGGGACAGGGGGCGAGACCCAGTACTTC. Amino acids: CASSTGTGGETQYF. The whole variable domain, remainder taken from reference TRBV5-1 and TRBJ2-5, is KAGVTQTPRYLIKTRGQQVTLSCSPISGHRSVSWYQQTPGQGLQFLFEYFSETQRNKGNFPGRFSGRQFSNSRSEMNVSTLELGDSALYLCASSTGTGGETQYFGPGTRLLVL.

This clone was picked up a small number of times. The chain uses TRBV10-3 and TRBJ2-3; 10 positions agree with TRBD2. This CDR3 has 17 residues. V trimming: 6 bases; J trimming: 0 bases; junction bases outside the gene matches: 9. Germline V gene lookup returns CDR1 ENHRY and CDR2 SYGVKD. CDR3 residues: CAISLSGGAGSTDTQYF. DNA of the CDR3: TGTGCCATCAGCTTAAGCGGGGGGGCCGGGAGCACAGATACGCAGTATTTT.

The chain employs TRBV19 and TRBJ2-1; a weak D match, TRBD2 (6 bases). V dropped 1 base and J dropped 0 bases, with 7 bases sitting between them. CDR3 size: 15 residues. The germline V gene has CDR1 LNHDA and CDR2 SQIVND (reference sequence). Here the CDR3 DNA reads TGTGCCAGTAGTATAGCCGGGAGCTCCTACAATGAGCAGTTCTTC. It codes for CASSIAGSSYNEQFF.

V and J are TRBV5-4 and TRBJ1-2, with D possibly TRBD1 on 6 matching bases. Germline loops: CDR1 SGHNT, CDR2 YYREEE (reference sequence). Deletions cut 2 bases from V and 0 bases from J, with 11 bases between. This CDR3 comprises 15 residues. The CDR3 loop is CASSLQGPANYGYTF. CDR3 nucleotide sequence: TGTGCCAGCAGCTTACAGGGACCCGCTAACTATGGCTACACCTTC.

This clone was picked up a small number of times. This chain connects TRBV19 to TRBJ2-1; 8 positions match TRBD1. The CDR3 length is 13 residues. The J segment lost 5 bases and the V segment lost 7 bases, leaving 4 bases of the junction unmatched. The germline V gene has CDR1 LNHDA and CDR2 SQIVND (reference sequence). As DNA, the CDR3 is TGTGCCAGTACAGGGGGCCGGAACAATGAGCAGTTCTTC. Residues: CASTGGRNNEQFF.

CDR3 sequence: CASSEGVGMNTEAFF. CDR3 sequence (DNA): TGCGCCAGCAGCGAGGGAGTTGGCATGAACACTGAAGCTTTCTTT. V and J are TRBV5-1 and TRBJ1-1, with D unresolved. Germline CDR1 is SGHRS and CDR2 is YFSETQ. This CDR3 is built from 15 residues. V was pared by 4 bases and J by 0 bases, with 13 bases between.

This clone has more than one count but fewer than ten. This chain joins TRBV10-1 and TRBJ1-2; TRBD1 matches 7 bases. The length of the CDR3 is 15 residues. V trimming: 0 bases; J trimming: 5 bases; junction bases outside the gene matches: 6. Germline V gives CDR1 WNHNN, CDR2 SYGVQD (reference sequence). The CDR3 protein is CASSESYRGPYGYTF. The CDR3 DNA reads TGCGCCAGCAGTGAGTCCTACAGGGGCCCTTATGGCTACACCTTC.

Here the CDR3 reads CASSAGDPRYGYTF. CDR3 nucleotide sequence: TGTGCCAGCAGCGCGGGGGACCCTCGCTATGGCTACACCTTC. This chain uses TRBV5-6 with TRBJ1-2, with D possibly matching TRBD1 (5 bases). V lost 4 bases and J 4 bases, leaving 14 bases between the germline ends. This CDR3 has 14 residues. Germline V gives CDR1 SGHDT, CDR2 YYEEEE.

The chain links TRBV28 to TRBJ1-2, with 7 bases lining up with TRBD1. CDR1 and CDR2 (germline): MDHEN, SYDVKM. CDR3 length: 15 amino acids. Trimming at V came to 7 bases and at J to 8 bases, leaving 16 bases not matched to a gene. The CDR3 DNA sequence: TGTGCCAGCACATGGAACAGGGGCGGGATAGCGGGCTACACCTTC. This translates into CASTWNRGGIAGYTF.

This chain joins TRBV2 and TRBJ1-4; D gene unclear. Trimming cost V 10 bases and J 8 bases, with 14 bases left between them. There are 12 residues in the CDR3. The germline V gene encodes CDR1 SNHLY and CDR2 FYNNEI. Here the CDR3 reads CATLSRGEKLFF. CDR3 DNA sequence: TGTGCCACCCTTTCTCGAGGGGAAAAACTGTTTTTT.